Following are 13 T cell receptor beta chains from one sample sequenced in a study of T-cell reconstitution after alpha-beta-depleted transplantation in children. Unique molecular identifiers were incorporated into the prepared TCRbeta library. Via MiXCR, TCRdb re-called the PCR reads, giving one row per CDR3 protein. The sample shows about a million distinct CDR3 sequences, about 30% of them seen only once. The sequences come from PBMCs, mostly from graft donor cells, collected 360 days after TCRalphabeta/CD19-depleted stem cell transplant. These receptors were taken from a boy less than two years old who had a stem cell transplant for SCID, so the T cells may come from the graft donor.

This clonotype occurred a few times. The chain couples TRBV4-1 to TRBJ2-2, with D hard to call. The CDR3 consists of 15 residues. V was trimmed by 0 bases and J by 5 bases, leaving 10 bases between them. The germline CDR1 and CDR2 sequences are MGHRA and YSYEKL. As DNA, the CDR3 is TGCGCCAGCAGCCAAGAGCGGAGCATTACCGGGGAGCTGTTTTTT. This gives the protein CASSQERSITGELFF.

This clonotype was counted a few times. This chain uses TRBV20-1 with TRBJ2-4; 9 bases fit TRBD1. Germline CDR1 and CDR2: DFQATT and SNEGSKA (reference sequence). The V gene end was trimmed by 5 bases and the J gene end by 1 base; junction bases not matched to a gene: 24. There are 21 residues in the CDR3. The CDR3 loop reads CSAPGTGKQLGAFGAKNIQYF. The CDR3 coding sequence is TGCAGTGCTCCCGGGACAGGGAAACAGCTCGGGGCTTTTGGGGCCAAAAACATTCAGTACTTC.

This clonotype was observed a few times. The V call is TRBV20-1, the J call TRBJ2-1; 8 bases fit TRBD2. Germline V gives CDR1 DFQATT, CDR2 SNEGSKA (reference sequence). V lost 6 bases and J lost 9; bases outside the gene matches: 13. This CDR3 comprises 14 residues. CDR3 nucleotides: TGCAGTGCCAGTAGACCGCCGGGGGGGCTTGAGCAGTTCTTC. It yields the protein CSASRPPGGLEQFF.

The table lists this clonotype with a few counts. This chain links TRBV12-3 or TRBV12-4 with TRBJ2-3; 10 bases map to TRBD2. Trimming removed 11 bases from V and 2 bases from J; junction bases left unmatched: 7. CDR3 length: 14 amino acids. CDR3 nucleotides: TGTGCCTCTGGAGCGGGGGGGAACACAGATACGCAGTATTTT. Translated: CASGAGGNTDTQYF.

This clonotype showed up just a few times. The V and J genes are TRBV28 and TRBJ2-1, with D perhaps TRBD1 (6 bases). The V gene lost 4 bases and the J gene lost 10 bases, with 17 bases spanning the gap. Germline V gives CDR1 MDHEN, CDR2 SYDVKM. This CDR3 is built from 14 residues. The CDR3 region is CASSYLRQAGEQFF. CDR3 nucleotide sequence: TGTGCCAGCAGTTACCTACGACAGGCCGGGGAGCAGTTCTTC.

This clonotype was seen more than once but under ten times. This chain connects TRBV4-1 to TRBJ1-1, with D tentatively TRBD1 (6 bases). From germline, CDR1 is MGHRA and CDR2 YSYEKL. The germline V and J ends were trimmed by 3 bases and 5 bases, with 13 bases remaining between them. The CDR3 runs to 14 residues. CDR3 sequence reads: CASSQTGLRTEAFF. CDR3 bases: TGCGCCAGCAGCCAGACAGGTTTAAGGACTGAAGCTTTCTTT.

V is TRBV5-1 and J is TRBJ2-6; the D is unclear. The CDR3 extends over 15 amino acids. V lost 5 bases and J lost 6, with 15 bases in between. Germline CDR1 reads SGHRS; CDR2 reads YFSETQ. The CDR3 DNA sequence: TGCGCCAGCAGACCTGCTCAGACCCTGGCCAACGTCCTGACTTTC. It encodes CASRPAQTLANVLTF.

This clonotype was detected only a few times. Written as DNA, the CDR3 is TGTGCCAGCGACAGCGAGTCGAGCTCCTACGAGCAGTACTTC. Translating gives CASDSESSSYEQYF. The chain couples TRBV2 to TRBJ2-7; TRBD1 might be the D (5 bases). This CDR3 spans 14 amino acids. With 8 bases removed from V and 0 bases from J, the gap between germline ends came to 14 bases. Germline lookup yields CDR1 SNHLY and CDR2 FYNNEI. Using reference TRBV2 and TRBJ2-7 for the parts outside the CDR3, the full variable domain is EPEVTQTPSHQVTQMGQEVILRCVPISNHLYFYWYRQILGQKVEFLVSFYNNEISEKSEIFDDQFSVERPDGSNFTLKIRSTKLEDSAMYFCASDSESSSYEQYFGPGTRLTVT.

This clonotype was seen more than once but under ten times. The chain carries TRBV6-2 or TRBV6-3 and TRBJ2-5; maybe TRBD2 (6 bases). The V end lost 5 bases, the J end lost 7 bases, and 23 bases lay between the germline ends. The CDR3 extends over 16 amino acids. The V gene's germline CDR1 is MNHEY and CDR2 SVGEGT. The CDR3 protein is CASSPASLGGPRTQYF. For the CDR3, the DNA is TGTGCCAGCAGTCCCGCATCCCTCGGGGGTCCAAGGACCCAGTACTTC.

The CDR3 spells CSGRTARYPYGYTF. For the CDR3, the DNA is TGCAGTGGGAGGACAGCCAGATACCCCTATGGCTACACCTTC. J is TRBJ1-2 and V is TRBV20-1, with a possible D match to TRBD1 (6 bases). V was trimmed by 7 bases and J by 4 bases, leaving 19 bases between them. The CDR3 covers 14 residues. Germline lookup yields CDR1 DFQATT and CDR2 SNEGSKA (reference sequence).

The chain combines TRBV30 with TRBJ1-1; D not resolved. The CDR3 loop spans 14 amino acids. The ends were cut back, 0 bases at V and 0 bases at J, with 8 bases in the middle. Looked up from germline, CDR1 is GTSNPN and CDR2 is SVGIG (reference sequence). CDR3 sequence: CAWSVSFMNTEAFF. The CDR3 DNA sequence: TGTGCCTGGAGTGTTTCCTTCATGAACACTGAAGCTTTCTTT.

This clonotype has more than one count but fewer than ten. The chain couples TRBV7-8 to TRBJ2-5, with TRBD1 as a possible D gene (5 bases). The ends were cut back, 4 bases at V and 0 bases at J, with 12 bases in the middle. Germline CDR1 reads SGHVS; CDR2 reads FQNEAQ. The CDR3 consists of 15 residues. The CDR3 region has the DNA TGTGCCAGCAGCTGGGCAGACAGAGACCAAGAGACCCAGTACTTC. Translation gives CASSWADRDQETQYF.

This clonotype was detected a few times. The V call is TRBV20-1, the J call TRBJ2-3; 9 positions agree with TRBD2. V dropped 0 bases and J dropped 2; count of bases not matched to a gene: 9. This CDR3 region has 17 residues. Germline CDR1 and CDR2: DFQATT and SNEGSKA (reference sequence). DNA for the CDR3: TGCAGTGCTAGAGAGAGGGTAGCGGGGGCACACACAGATACGCAGTATTTT. It is translated as CSARERVAGAHTDTQYF.